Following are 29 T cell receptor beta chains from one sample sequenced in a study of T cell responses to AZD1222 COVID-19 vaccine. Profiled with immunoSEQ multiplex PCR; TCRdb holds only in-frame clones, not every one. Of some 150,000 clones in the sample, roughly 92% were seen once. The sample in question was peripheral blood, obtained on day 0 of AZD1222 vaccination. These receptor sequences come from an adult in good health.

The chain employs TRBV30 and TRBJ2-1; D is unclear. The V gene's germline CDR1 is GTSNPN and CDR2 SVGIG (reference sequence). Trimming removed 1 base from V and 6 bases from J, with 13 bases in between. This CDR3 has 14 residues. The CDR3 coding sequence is TGTGCCTGGAGTGAGTATTCTCGCCGCAATGAGCAGTTCTTC. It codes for CAWSEYSRRNEQFF.

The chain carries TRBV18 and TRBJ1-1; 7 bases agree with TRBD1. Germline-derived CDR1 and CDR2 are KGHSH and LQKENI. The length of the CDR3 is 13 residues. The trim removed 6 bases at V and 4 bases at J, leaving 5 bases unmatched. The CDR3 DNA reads TGTGCCAGCTCCCAGGGGGGTCGCACTGAAGCTTTCTTT. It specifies CASSQGGRTEAFF.

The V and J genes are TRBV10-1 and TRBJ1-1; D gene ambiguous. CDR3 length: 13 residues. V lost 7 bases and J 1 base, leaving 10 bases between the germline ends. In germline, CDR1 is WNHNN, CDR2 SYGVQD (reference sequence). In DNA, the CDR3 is TGCGCCAGCAAGAAGGACCCGAACACTGAAGCTTTCTTT. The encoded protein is CASKKDPNTEAFF.

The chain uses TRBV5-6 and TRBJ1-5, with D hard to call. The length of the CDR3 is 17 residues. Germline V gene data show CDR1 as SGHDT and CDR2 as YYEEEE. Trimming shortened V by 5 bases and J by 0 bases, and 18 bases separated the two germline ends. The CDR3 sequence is CASSRTAERYSNQPQHF. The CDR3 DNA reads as TGTGCCAGCAGTCGCACAGCCGAAAGGTATAGCAATCAGCCCCAGCATTTT.

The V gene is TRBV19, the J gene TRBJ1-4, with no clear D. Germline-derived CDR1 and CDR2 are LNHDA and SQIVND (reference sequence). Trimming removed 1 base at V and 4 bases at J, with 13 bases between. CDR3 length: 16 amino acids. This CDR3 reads CASSIAEGFGNEKLFF. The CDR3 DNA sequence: TGTGCCAGTAGTATAGCGGAGGGTTTCGGTAATGAAAAACTGTTTTTT.

In DNA, the CDR3 is TGTGCCAGCAGCTTCACTAGCGGATCAGATACGCAGTATTTT. The encoded protein is CASSFTSGSDTQYF. J is TRBJ2-3 and V is TRBV12-1; the table's D call, TRBD2, has no DNA check behind it. TRBV12-1 is given as a pseudogene. The CDR3 is 14 amino acids.

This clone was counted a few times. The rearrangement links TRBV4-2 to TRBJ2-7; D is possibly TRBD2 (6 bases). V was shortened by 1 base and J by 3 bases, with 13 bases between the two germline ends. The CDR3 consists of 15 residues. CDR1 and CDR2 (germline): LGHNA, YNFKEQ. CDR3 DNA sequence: TGTGCCAGCAGCCAAGGCGGGGCCATACTCTACGAGCAGTACTTC. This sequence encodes CASSQGGAILYEQYF.

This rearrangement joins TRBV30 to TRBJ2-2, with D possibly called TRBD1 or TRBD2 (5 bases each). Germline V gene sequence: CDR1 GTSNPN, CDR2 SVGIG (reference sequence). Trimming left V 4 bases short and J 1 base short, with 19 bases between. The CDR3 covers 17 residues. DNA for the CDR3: TGTGCCTGGATGCTTCCGAGGGGCGCCAGGAACACCGGGGAGCTGTTTTTT. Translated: CAWMLPRGARNTGELFF.

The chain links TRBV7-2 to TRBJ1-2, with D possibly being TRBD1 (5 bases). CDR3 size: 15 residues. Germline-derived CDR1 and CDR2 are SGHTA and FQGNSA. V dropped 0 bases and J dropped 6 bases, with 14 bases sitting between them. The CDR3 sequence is CASSLAYGGRDGYTF. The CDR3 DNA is TGTGCCAGCAGCTTAGCGTATGGGGGGAGGGATGGCTACACCTTC.

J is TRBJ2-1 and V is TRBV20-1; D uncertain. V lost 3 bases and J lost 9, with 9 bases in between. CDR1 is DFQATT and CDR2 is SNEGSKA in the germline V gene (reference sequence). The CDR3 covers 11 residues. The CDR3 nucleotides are TGCAGTGCTAGTAATATGGGTGAGCAGTTCTTC. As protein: CSASNMGEQFF.

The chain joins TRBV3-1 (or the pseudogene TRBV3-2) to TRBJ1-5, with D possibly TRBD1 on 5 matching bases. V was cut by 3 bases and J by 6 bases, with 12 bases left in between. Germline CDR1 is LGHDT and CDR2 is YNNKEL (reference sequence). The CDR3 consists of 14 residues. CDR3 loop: CASSHLGRSQPQHF. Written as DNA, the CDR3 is TGTGCCAGCAGCCACCTGGGGCGAAGTCAGCCCCAGCATTTT.

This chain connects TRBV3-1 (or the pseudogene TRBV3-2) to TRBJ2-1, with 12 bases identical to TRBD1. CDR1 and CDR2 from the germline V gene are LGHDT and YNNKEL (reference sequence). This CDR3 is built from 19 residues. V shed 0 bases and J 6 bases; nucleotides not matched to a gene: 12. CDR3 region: CASSQEFGRDRGPRNEQFF. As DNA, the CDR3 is TGTGCCAGCAGCCAAGAATTCGGTCGGGACAGGGGGCCCCGCAATGAGCAGTTCTTC.

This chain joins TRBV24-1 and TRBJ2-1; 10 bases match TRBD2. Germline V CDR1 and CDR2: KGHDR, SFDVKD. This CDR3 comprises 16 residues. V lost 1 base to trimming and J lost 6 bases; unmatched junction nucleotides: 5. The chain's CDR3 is CATSDFSSGRANEQFF. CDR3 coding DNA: TGTGCCACCAGTGATTTTTCCAGCGGGAGGGCCAATGAGCAGTTCTTC.

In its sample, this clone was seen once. The CDR3 loop is CATRDRLAGGPDGDTQYF. CDR3 in DNA: TGTGCCACCAGGGATCGACTAGCGGGAGGGCCCGATGGAGATACGCAGTATTTT. The rearrangement joins TRBV24-1 to TRBJ2-3, with 14 bases identical to TRBD2. The CDR3 has 18 residues. The V gene end was trimmed by 7 bases and the J gene end by 5 bases; junction bases not matched to a gene: 13. The V gene's germline CDR1 is KGHDR and CDR2 SFDVKD.

The CDR3: CASSISGRADTQYF. The CDR3 DNA reads TGCGCCAGCAGCATTAGCGGGAGGGCAGATACGCAGTATTTT. The V and J genes are TRBV5-1 and TRBJ2-3; TRBD2 matches at 11 bases. V was pared by 4 bases and J by 4 bases, with 2 bases of the junction left unmatched. CDR1 is SGHRS, CDR2 YFSETQ, per germline. CDR3 length: 14 residues.

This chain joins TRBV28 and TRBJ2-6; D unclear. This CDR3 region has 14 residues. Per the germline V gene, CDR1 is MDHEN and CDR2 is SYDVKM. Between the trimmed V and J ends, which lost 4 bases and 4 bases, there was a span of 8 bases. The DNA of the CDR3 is TGTGCCAGCAGTTCTTTTAGCGGGGCCAACGTCCTGACTTTC. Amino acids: CASSSFSGANVLTF. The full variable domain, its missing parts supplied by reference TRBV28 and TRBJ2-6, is DVKVTQSSRYLVKRTGEKVFLECVQDMDHENMFWYRQDPGLGLRLIYFSYDVKMKEKGDIPEGYSVSREKKERFSLILESASTNQTSMYLCASSSFSGANVLTFGAGSRLTVL.

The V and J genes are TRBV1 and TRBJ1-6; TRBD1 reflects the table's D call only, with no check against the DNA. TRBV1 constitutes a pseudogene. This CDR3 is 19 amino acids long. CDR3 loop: CTSSQGVDGTGKFYSPLHF. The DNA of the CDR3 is TGCACCAGCAGCCAAGGGGTTGACGGGACAGGGAAATTCTATTCACCCCTCCACTTT.

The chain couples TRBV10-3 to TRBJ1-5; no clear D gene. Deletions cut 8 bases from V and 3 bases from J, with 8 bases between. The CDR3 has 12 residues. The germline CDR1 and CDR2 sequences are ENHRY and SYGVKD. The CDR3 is CAISPVNQPQHF. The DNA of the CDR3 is TGTGCCATCTCGCCGGTCAATCAGCCCCAGCATTTT.

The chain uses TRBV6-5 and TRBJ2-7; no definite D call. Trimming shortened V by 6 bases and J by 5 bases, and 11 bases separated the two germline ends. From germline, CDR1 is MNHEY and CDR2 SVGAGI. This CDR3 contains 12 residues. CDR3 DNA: TGTGCCAGCAGAGACGCACAGCACGAGCAGTACTTC. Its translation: CASRDAQHEQYF.

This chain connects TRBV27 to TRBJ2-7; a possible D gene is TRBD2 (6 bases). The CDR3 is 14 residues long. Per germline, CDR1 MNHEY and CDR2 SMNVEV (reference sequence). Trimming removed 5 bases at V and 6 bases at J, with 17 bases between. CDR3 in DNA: TGTGCCAGCAGTCCAACCCGCGCGGGGAGCGAGCAGTACTTC. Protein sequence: CASSPTRAGSEQYF.

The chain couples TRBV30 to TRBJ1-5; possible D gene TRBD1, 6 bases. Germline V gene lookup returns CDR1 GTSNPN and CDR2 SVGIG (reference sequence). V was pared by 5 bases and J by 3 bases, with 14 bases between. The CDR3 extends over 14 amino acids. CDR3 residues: CAWGLGQNNQPQHF. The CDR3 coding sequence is TGTGCCTGGGGCCTAGGACAGAACAATCAGCCCCAGCATTTT.

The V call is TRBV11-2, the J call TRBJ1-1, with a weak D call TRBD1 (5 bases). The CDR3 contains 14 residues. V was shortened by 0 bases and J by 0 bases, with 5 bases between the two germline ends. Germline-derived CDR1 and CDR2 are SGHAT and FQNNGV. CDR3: CASSLDRVNTEAFF. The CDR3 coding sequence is TGTGCCAGCAGCTTAGACAGGGTGAACACTGAAGCTTTCTTT.

The CDR3 coding sequence is TGTGCCAGCAGCTTACCGGGCGAAGGACAGGGACGAGCAGAGACCCAGTACTTC. Translating gives CASSLPGEGQGRAETQYF. The chain couples TRBV5-4 to TRBJ2-5, with 8 bases lining up with TRBD1. From germline, CDR1 is SGHNT and CDR2 YYREEE (reference sequence). V lost 2 bases and J lost 4; bases outside the gene matches: 16. The CDR3 has 18 amino acids. Looking up the rest from reference TRBV5-4 and TRBJ2-5 gives the full variable domain: ETGVTQSPTHLIKTRGQQVTLRCSSQSGHNTVSWYQQALGQGPQFIFQYYREEENGRGNFPPRFSGLQFPNYSSELNVNALELDDSALYLCASSLPGEGQGRAETQYFGPGTRLLVL.

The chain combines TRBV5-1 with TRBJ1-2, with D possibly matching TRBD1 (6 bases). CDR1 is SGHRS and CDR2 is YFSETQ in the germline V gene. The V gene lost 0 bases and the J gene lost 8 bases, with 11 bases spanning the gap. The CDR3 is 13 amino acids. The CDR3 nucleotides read TGCGCCAGCAGCTTGGGCGGGGGCTGGGGCTACACCTTC. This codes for CASSLGGGWGYTF.

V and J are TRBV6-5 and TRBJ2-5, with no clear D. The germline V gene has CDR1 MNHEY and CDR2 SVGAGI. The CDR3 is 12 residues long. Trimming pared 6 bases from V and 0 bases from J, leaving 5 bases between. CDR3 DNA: TGTGCCAGCAGCCCGGACCAAGAGACCCAGTACTTC. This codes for CASSPDQETQYF.

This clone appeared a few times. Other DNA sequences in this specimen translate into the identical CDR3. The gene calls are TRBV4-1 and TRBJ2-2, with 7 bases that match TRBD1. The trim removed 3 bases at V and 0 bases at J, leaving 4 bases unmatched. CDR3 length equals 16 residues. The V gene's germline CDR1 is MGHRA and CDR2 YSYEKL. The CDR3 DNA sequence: TGCGCCAGCAGCCAGGGGGACAGCGCGAACACCGGGGAGCTGTTTTTT. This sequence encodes CASSQGDSANTGELFF.

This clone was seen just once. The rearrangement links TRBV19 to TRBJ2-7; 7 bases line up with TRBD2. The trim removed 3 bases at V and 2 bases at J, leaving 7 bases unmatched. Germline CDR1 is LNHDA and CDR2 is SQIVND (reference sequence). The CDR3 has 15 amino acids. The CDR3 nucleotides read TGTGCCAGTAGTATTGCCGACGGGGGGACCTACGAGCAGTACTTC. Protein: CASSIADGGTYEQYF.

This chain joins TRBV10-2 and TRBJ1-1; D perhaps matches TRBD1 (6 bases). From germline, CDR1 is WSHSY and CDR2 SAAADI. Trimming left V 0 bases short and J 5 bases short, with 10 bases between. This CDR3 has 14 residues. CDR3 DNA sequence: TGCGCCAGCAGTGAGTCGCAGGGGTGGACTGAAGCTTTCTTT. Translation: CASSESQGWTEAFF.

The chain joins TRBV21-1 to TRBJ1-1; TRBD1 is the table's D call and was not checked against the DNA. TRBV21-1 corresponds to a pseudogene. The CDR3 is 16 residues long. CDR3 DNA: TGTGCCAGCAGCAAATTGGGGGCCCTGTCGAACACTGAAGCTTTCTTT. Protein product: CASSKLGALSNTEAFF.